A selection of T cell receptor beta chains follows, all from one sample in a study of blood T cell repertoires in COVID-19. The assay was immunoSEQ multiplex PCR, and TCRdb's table has in-frame clones only and misses some. The sample has some 250,000 clones; roughly 86% are singletons. Material: peripheral blood. These receptors all come from a man older than 75 with acute or convalescent COVID-19. Each CDR3 is given with its conserved first and last residue. Each record gives: CDR3 DNA, CDR3 protein, clone size, V gene, D gene, CDR3 length, J gene. The D gene is left open where the match is weak. Rows give clone size only sometimes, using once, few, many, or a class for an expanded clone.

cdr3_nt: TGTGCCAGCGGCTCGTGGGAGGGCGGCCAGCCCCAGCATTTT
cdr3_aa: CASGSWEGGQPQHF
clone_size: few
v_call: TRBV28
d_call: .
cdr3_length: 14
j_call: TRBJ1-5

cdr3_nt: TGTGCCAGCAGCGTAGACGCAGGTACGAACACCGGGGAGCTGTTTTTT
cdr3_aa: CASSVDAGTNTGELFF
clone_size: once
v_call: TRBV9
d_call: .
cdr3_length: 16
j_call: TRBJ2-2

cdr3_nt: TGTGCCAGCAGCCAACAGGGGAGAAATGAAAAACTGTTTTTT
cdr3_aa: CASSQQGRNEKLFF
clone_size: .
v_call: TRBV6-5
d_call: TRBD1
cdr3_length: 14
j_call: TRBJ1-4

cdr3_nt: TGTGCTAGCAGCCCGGGACTAGCGGGGGGCCAAGAGACCCAGTACTTC
cdr3_aa: CASSPGLAGGQETQYF
clone_size: .
v_call: TRBV7-7
d_call: TRBD2
cdr3_length: 16
j_call: TRBJ2-5

cdr3_nt: TGTGCCAGCAGCGTAGGGGGACTTCCCGCCCAAGAGACCCAGTACTTC
cdr3_aa: CASSVGGLPAQETQYF
clone_size: once
v_call: TRBV9
d_call: .
cdr3_length: 16
j_call: TRBJ2-5

cdr3_nt: TGTGCCAGCGGAGCCACAGGGTTCACCGGGGAGCTGTTTTTT
cdr3_aa: CASGATGFTGELFF
clone_size: .
v_call: TRBV9
d_call: .
cdr3_length: 14
j_call: TRBJ2-2

cdr3_nt: TGTGCCAGCTCACCATTTTTAGGGGCAGGGGGGAACAATGAGCAGTTCTTC
cdr3_aa: CASSPFLGAGGNNEQFF
clone_size: .
v_call: TRBV18
d_call: .
cdr3_length: 17
j_call: TRBJ2-1

cdr3_nt: TGTGCCACATACAGGGTCCCCGGGGAGCTGTTTTTT
cdr3_aa: CATYRVPGELFF
clone_size: .
v_call: TRBV6-5
d_call: .
cdr3_length: 12
j_call: TRBJ2-2

cdr3_nt: TGCAGCGCCGCCGCGGACAGGGGGCAATATGGCTACACCTTC
cdr3_aa: CSAAADRGQYGYTF
clone_size: .
v_call: TRBV29-1
d_call: TRBD1
cdr3_length: 14
j_call: TRBJ1-2

cdr3_nt: TGCGCCAGCAGCCAAGAAGGGAGACAGGGGTCGGGAGAAGCTTTCTTT
cdr3_aa: CASSQEGRQGSGEAFF
clone_size: .
v_call: TRBV4-1
d_call: TRBD1
cdr3_length: 16
j_call: TRBJ1-1

cdr3_nt: TGTGCCAGCAGGACCCCTAGGCTAGCGATTACAGATACGCAGTATTTT
cdr3_aa: CASRTPRLAITDTQYF
clone_size: .
v_call: TRBV5-5
d_call: .
cdr3_length: 16
j_call: TRBJ2-3

cdr3_nt: TGTGCCAGCACGAACGGGGGGGGCACCGGGGAGCTGTTTTTT
cdr3_aa: CASTNGGGTGELFF
clone_size: .
v_call: TRBV19
d_call: TRBD2
cdr3_length: 14
j_call: TRBJ2-2

cdr3_nt: TGCGCCAGCAGGACAGGGTGTGTTAAGCCCCAGCATTTT
cdr3_aa: CASRTGCVKPQHF
clone_size: .
v_call: TRBV10-1
d_call: TRBD1
cdr3_length: 13
j_call: TRBJ1-5

cdr3_nt: TGCGCCAGCAGCCAGGAGGCTCGTGGACAGTATAATGAAAAACTGTTTTTT
cdr3_aa: CASSQEARGQYNEKLFF
clone_size: .
v_call: TRBV4-3
d_call: .
cdr3_length: 17
j_call: TRBJ1-4

cdr3_nt: TGTGCCAGCAGCCTTAGCGAGGCCTCCTACAATGAGCAGTTCTTC
cdr3_aa: CASSLSEASYNEQFF
clone_size: .
v_call: TRBV9
d_call: .
cdr3_length: 15
j_call: TRBJ2-1

cdr3_nt: TGTGCCAGCAGCGTAGGGACCGGAGGGCCACTTGGAAACACCATATATTTT
cdr3_aa: CASSVGTGGPLGNTIYF
clone_size: .
v_call: TRBV7-8
d_call: .
cdr3_length: 17
j_call: TRBJ1-3

cdr3_nt: TGTGCCAGCAGCCTTTCGACTAGCCGGAACAATGAGCAGTTCTTC
cdr3_aa: CASSLSTSRNNEQFF
clone_size: .
v_call: TRBV11-2
d_call: TRBD2
cdr3_length: 15
j_call: TRBJ2-1

cdr3_nt: TGTGCCATCACACGGACAGGGGGATCCGGGGAGCTGTTTTTT
cdr3_aa: CAITRTGGSGELFF
clone_size: .
v_call: TRBV10-3
d_call: TRBD1
cdr3_length: 14
j_call: TRBJ2-2

cdr3_nt: TGCGCCAGCAGCTTGACAGGGCGGAACGAAAAACTGTTTTTT
cdr3_aa: CASSLTGRNEKLFF
clone_size: .
v_call: TRBV5-1
d_call: .
cdr3_length: 14
j_call: TRBJ1-4

cdr3_nt: TGTGCCAGCAGTCCCCCCGGGACAATCTCTGGGGCCAACGTCCTGACTTTC
cdr3_aa: CASSPPGTISGANVLTF
clone_size: .
v_call: TRBV27
d_call: .
cdr3_length: 17
j_call: TRBJ2-6

cdr3_nt: TGTGCCAGCAGTGGGGCAGGCTATGGCTACACCTTC
cdr3_aa: CASSGAGYGYTF
clone_size: .
v_call: TRBV2
d_call: .
cdr3_length: 12
j_call: TRBJ1-2

cdr3_nt: TGTGCCAGCAGTGAAGCGCTTCGAGGGAGGGAGAACTATGGCTACACCTTC
cdr3_aa: CASSEALRGRENYGYTF
clone_size: .
v_call: TRBV2
d_call: .
cdr3_length: 17
j_call: TRBJ1-2

cdr3_nt: TGTGCCAGCAGTTACTCGAAGGGGACAGGGGTACGGGAGCTGTTTTTT
cdr3_aa: CASSYSKGTGVRELFF
clone_size: .
v_call: TRBV6-5
d_call: TRBD1
cdr3_length: 16
j_call: TRBJ2-2

cdr3_nt: TGTGCCAGCAGCGTAGAATGGGGCAACTACAATGAGCAGTTCTTC
cdr3_aa: CASSVEWGNYNEQFF
clone_size: .
v_call: TRBV9
d_call: .
cdr3_length: 15
j_call: TRBJ2-1

cdr3_nt: TGTGCCAGCAGCTTAACGTGGATTCTACCGGGACTAGGGACCTACGAGCAGTACTTC
cdr3_aa: CASSLTWILPGLGTYEQYF
clone_size: .
v_call: TRBV11-2
d_call: TRBD2
cdr3_length: 19
j_call: TRBJ2-7

cdr3_nt: TGTGCCAGCGGGAGGCTTACCTACGAGCAGTACTTC
cdr3_aa: CASGRLTYEQYF
clone_size: .
v_call: TRBV7-9
d_call: .
cdr3_length: 12
j_call: TRBJ2-7

cdr3_nt: TGTGCCAGCAGTCGGACAGGGGGCGCCTTGTACACTGAAGCTTTCTTT
cdr3_aa: CASSRTGGALYTEAFF
clone_size: .
v_call: TRBV3-1/TRBV3-2
d_call: TRBD1
cdr3_length: 16
j_call: TRBJ1-1

cdr3_nt: TGTGCCAGCAGCTTAGATAACAGGGAGAATTCACCCCTCCACTTT
cdr3_aa: CASSLDNRENSPLHF
clone_size: .
v_call: TRBV7-8
d_call: .
cdr3_length: 15
j_call: TRBJ1-6

cdr3_nt: TGTGCCGGAGATTTGGACAGGGGTGGTTCACCCCTCCACTTT
cdr3_aa: CAGDLDRGGSPLHF
clone_size: .
v_call: TRBV2
d_call: TRBD1
cdr3_length: 14
j_call: TRBJ1-6

cdr3_nt: TGTGCCAGCAGCTCCCAAGTAGCGGGGGGCCTCAAAAACATTCAGTACTTC
cdr3_aa: CASSSQVAGGLKNIQYF
clone_size: .
v_call: TRBV7-2
d_call: TRBD2
cdr3_length: 17
j_call: TRBJ2-4

cdr3_nt: TGTGCCAGCAGTTTATGGGGGGGCAAAAACATTCAGTACTTC
cdr3_aa: CASSLWGGKNIQYF
clone_size: .
v_call: TRBV28
d_call: .
cdr3_length: 14
j_call: TRBJ2-4

cdr3_nt: TGTGCCAGCTCACCTCTACAAATTGGACAGGGAATATCCGGGGAGCTGTTTTTT
cdr3_aa: CASSPLQIGQGISGELFF
clone_size: .
v_call: TRBV18
d_call: TRBD1
cdr3_length: 18
j_call: TRBJ2-2

cdr3_nt: TGTGCCAGCAGCTCCGGACGGAGGCCCATGAACACTGAAGCTTTCTTT
cdr3_aa: CASSSGRRPMNTEAFF
clone_size: .
v_call: TRBV11-2
d_call: .
cdr3_length: 16
j_call: TRBJ1-1

cdr3_nt: TGCGCCAGCAGCCAAGGGACAGGGAGCAATCAGCCCCAGCATTTT
cdr3_aa: CASSQGTGSNQPQHF
clone_size: .
v_call: TRBV4-3
d_call: TRBD1
cdr3_length: 15
j_call: TRBJ1-5

cdr3_nt: TGTGCCAGCAGTCCCCGGACAGGGTCGGACAATGAGCAGTTCTTC
cdr3_aa: CASSPRTGSDNEQFF
clone_size: once
v_call: TRBV28
d_call: TRBD1
cdr3_length: 15
j_call: TRBJ2-1

cdr3_nt: TGTGCCAGCAGCGCTAGAACCGGGACACCAAGGGCCGGGGAGCTGTTTTTT
cdr3_aa: CASSARTGTPRAGELFF
clone_size: .
v_call: TRBV7-6
d_call: .
cdr3_length: 17
j_call: TRBJ2-2

cdr3_nt: TGTGCCAGCAGCTCGGACAGGGGGCAATACATTCAGTACTTC
cdr3_aa: CASSSDRGQYIQYF
clone_size: .
v_call: TRBV7-2
d_call: TRBD1
cdr3_length: 14
j_call: TRBJ2-4

cdr3_nt: TGTGCCAGCTCACGGGGGACAGGGGGCACTGAAGCTTTCTTT
cdr3_aa: CASSRGTGGTEAFF
clone_size: .
v_call: TRBV18
d_call: TRBD1
cdr3_length: 14
j_call: TRBJ1-1

cdr3_nt: TGTGCCAGCACCAGGACAGGGAATCAGCCCCAGCATTTT
cdr3_aa: CASTRTGNQPQHF
clone_size: .
v_call: TRBV2
d_call: TRBD1
cdr3_length: 13
j_call: TRBJ1-5

cdr3_nt: TGCGCCAGCAGCCCTGGCGGGACAGACGAAAAACTGTTTTTT
cdr3_aa: CASSPGGTDEKLFF
clone_size: .
v_call: TRBV5-1
d_call: TRBD1
cdr3_length: 14
j_call: TRBJ1-4

cdr3_nt: TGCGCCAGCAGCCTTATCTGGGGGGATCCTAGCTCTGGGGCCAACGTCCTGACTTTC
cdr3_aa: CASSLIWGDPSSGANVLTF
clone_size: .
v_call: TRBV5-1
d_call: .
cdr3_length: 19
j_call: TRBJ2-6

cdr3_nt: TGTGCCAGCAGCCCCGGGACAGGGGGATCCAGCTCCTACAATGAGCAGTTCTTC
cdr3_aa: CASSPGTGGSSSYNEQFF
clone_size: .
v_call: TRBV27
d_call: TRBD1
cdr3_length: 18
j_call: TRBJ2-1

cdr3_nt: TGCGCCAGCAGTGGCCAGGGAATCAGCGAGCAGTACTTC
cdr3_aa: CASSGQGISEQYF
clone_size: .
v_call: TRBV10-1
d_call: .
cdr3_length: 13
j_call: TRBJ2-7

cdr3_nt: TGTGCCAGCAGTTTGCAGGGGGCGAACGAGCAGTACTTC
cdr3_aa: CASSLQGANEQYF
clone_size: .
v_call: TRBV28
d_call: TRBD1
cdr3_length: 13
j_call: TRBJ2-7

cdr3_nt: TGTGCCAACCCCCAGGTCAGGGGGCGAGGAACGGGAAGCAATCAGCCCCAGCATTTT
cdr3_aa: CANPQVRGRGTGSNQPQHF
clone_size: few
v_call: TRBV6-4
d_call: TRBD1
cdr3_length: 19
j_call: TRBJ1-5

cdr3_nt: TGCGCCATCAGTGAGTCGAAGGGGGCTAACGAAAAACTGTTTTTT
cdr3_aa: CAISESKGANEKLFF
clone_size: .
v_call: TRBV10-3
d_call: TRBD1
cdr3_length: 15
j_call: TRBJ1-4

cdr3_nt: TGTGCCAGCAGCCCCCCCACTTCGTCTGGAAACACCATATATTTT
cdr3_aa: CASSPPTSSGNTIYF
clone_size: .
v_call: TRBV4-2
d_call: .
cdr3_length: 15
j_call: TRBJ1-3

cdr3_nt: TGTGCCAGCAGTTTATCGAACAGGGGGAACACTGAAGCTTTCTTT
cdr3_aa: CASSLSNRGNTEAFF
clone_size: .
v_call: TRBV27
d_call: TRBD1
cdr3_length: 15
j_call: TRBJ1-1

cdr3_nt: TGTGCCACCATTCCAGCGGGGCGGCCCACAGATACGCTGTATTTT
cdr3_aa: CATIPAGRPTDTLYF
clone_size: .
v_call: TRBV6-5
d_call: TRBD2
cdr3_length: 15
j_call: TRBJ2-3

cdr3_nt: TGTGCCAGCAGCTTAGTTCCCACAGGGAGCCAGCCCCAGCATTTT
cdr3_aa: CASSLVPTGSQPQHF
clone_size: .
v_call: TRBV7-2
d_call: .
cdr3_length: 15
j_call: TRBJ1-5

cdr3_nt: TGTGCCAGCAGCTTGGGAGCATATGAAAAACTGTTTTTT
cdr3_aa: CASSLGAYEKLFF
clone_size: once
v_call: TRBV27
d_call: .
cdr3_length: 13
j_call: TRBJ1-4

cdr3_nt: TGTGCCAGCAGCTCTCTGGACAGGGCGTCACCCCTCCACTTT
cdr3_aa: CASSSLDRASPLHF
clone_size: .
v_call: TRBV11-2
d_call: TRBD1
cdr3_length: 14
j_call: TRBJ1-6